These 17 T cell receptor beta chains were sequenced from one sample in a study of cytomegalovirus exposure and HLA in healthy donors (dated by TCRdb to 2017 to 2019). The receptor library was made with the immunoSEQ multiplex PCR assay. A mixture of 60 forward primers for TCR Vbeta segments and 13 reverse primers for TCR Jbeta segments was used in the multiplex PCR. TCRdb's version of the immuneACCESS table is confined to in-frame rearrangements and falls short of the full clone set. An unresolved V gene accounts for under half of the shortfall where checked; the remainder is of unknown origin. Across this sample there are around 200,000 clones, with 60% to 80% seen only once. Of the sample, 1.5% to 2% is held by the ten largest clones. Source material: PBMCs. The receptors originated from a man aged 18 to 30 in good health and CMV-seronegative.

The J gene is TRBJ2-1, the V gene TRBV6-5; 14 positions agree with TRBD2. The trim removed 6 bases at V and 11 bases at J, leaving 6 bases unmatched. The CDR3 is 14 amino acids. Germline V gene sequence: CDR1 MNHEY, CDR2 SVGAGI. CDR3 sequence: CASSRTSGGRKQFF. CDR3 coding DNA: TGTGCCAGCAGCCGGACTAGCGGGGGGCGCAAGCAGTTCTTC.

V usage is TRBV11-2 and J usage is TRBJ2-1, with 8 nucleotides matching TRBD2. The CDR3 runs to 14 residues. Germline CDR1 is SGHAT and CDR2 is FQNNGV. Trimming removed 4 bases from V and 10 bases from J; junction bases left unmatched: 9. CDR3 sequence reads: CASSSRLASWEQFF. Written as DNA, the CDR3 is TGTGCCAGCAGCTCTCGACTAGCGAGTTGGGAGCAGTTCTTC.

This clone has just a few counts. CDR3 DNA: TGCAGCGTTGAACCATCCACAGGGACGGCGCAGTATAATGAGCAGTTCTTC. Its protein is CSVEPSTGTAQYNEQFF. The chain couples TRBV29-1 to TRBJ2-1; D is possibly TRBD1 (6 bases). The CDR3 runs 17 residues. The V end lost 2 bases, the J end lost 7 bases, and 24 bases lay between the germline ends. CDR1 is SQVTM and CDR2 is ANQGSEA in the germline V gene.

CDR3 DNA sequence: TGCGCCAGCAGCTTGACGGGGGAGGGCTACAATGAGCAGTTCTTC. Translating gives CASSLTGEGYNEQFF. The J gene is TRBJ2-1, the V gene TRBV5-1, with TRBD2 matching 7 bases. CDR3 length: 15 residues. The germline CDR1 and CDR2 sequences are SGHRS and YFSETQ. The ends lost 1 base at V and 3 bases at J; junction bases unmatched: 4.

This clone was seen more than once but under ten times. The CDR3 DNA is TGTGCCAGCCTTCTACAGGGGGCGGGTAATGAAAAACTGTTTTTT. Translated: CASLLQGAGNEKLFF. The chain is built from TRBV5-6 and TRBJ1-4; TRBD1 matches at 9 bases. This CDR3 spans 15 amino acids. V shed 7 bases and J 4 bases; nucleotides not matched to a gene: 8. Germline V gives CDR1 SGHDT, CDR2 YYEEEE.

As DNA, the CDR3 is TGTGCCAGCAGCTTGGTGGCTAGATCAGATACGCAGTATTTT. It codes for CASSLVARSDTQYF. The chain combines TRBV5-6 with TRBJ2-3, with D unclear. CDR1 is SGHDT and CDR2 is YYEEEE in the germline V gene. V lost 0 bases and J lost 4, with 9 bases in between. The CDR3 extends over 14 amino acids.

The V gene is TRBV7-8, the J gene TRBJ2-2; TRBD2 matches 12 bases. After removal of 5 bases from V and 4 bases from J, the junction contained 2 bases not matched to a gene. In germline, CDR1 is SGHVS, CDR2 FQNEAQ. This CDR3 has 15 residues. CDR3 nucleotide sequence: TGTGCCAGCAGCCTGACTAGCGGGAGCACCGGGGAGCTGTTTTTT. This encodes CASSLTSGSTGELFF.

This chain uses TRBV4-2 with TRBJ2-1; D is uncertain. Germline V gene sequence: CDR1 LGHNA, CDR2 YNFKEQ. V was clipped by 0 bases and J by 3 bases, with 6 bases between them. CDR3 length: 14 residues. CDR3 sequence: CASSQERSYNEQFF. The CDR3, as DNA: TGTGCCAGCAGCCAAGAAAGGAGCTACAATGAGCAGTTCTTC.

The chain combines TRBV5-4 with TRBJ1-1; 8 bases are shared with TRBD1. This CDR3 is 17 amino acids long. Trimming took 0 bases from V and 1 from J; bases not matched to a gene: 8. Per germline, CDR1 SGHNT and CDR2 YYREEE (reference sequence). The CDR3 bases are TGTGCCAGCAGCTTGGGTTCAGGGGGCTCCGGGAACACTGAAGCTTTCTTT. It codes for CASSLGSGGSGNTEAFF.

This clone was counted a few times. The genes are TRBV7-8 and TRBJ1-2, with D perhaps matching TRBD1 (6 bases). Looked up from germline, CDR1 is SGHVS and CDR2 is FQNEAQ. Trimming removed 3 bases at V and 2 bases at J, with 7 bases between. The CDR3 loop spans 13 amino acids. DNA of the CDR3: TGTGCCAGCAGCTTCCAGGGGAACTATGGCTACACCTTC. Protein: CASSFQGNYGYTF.

The chain uses TRBV30 and TRBJ2-7; 8 bases line up with TRBD1. J was trimmed by 6 bases and V by 2 bases; bases with no gene match: 9. The CDR3 sequence is 14 residues long. From germline, CDR1 is GTSNPN and CDR2 SVGIG (reference sequence). DNA of the CDR3: TGTGCCTGGAGTCCGCCGGGACAGGTTTCCGAGCAGTACTTC. Encoded protein: CAWSPPGQVSEQYF.

This sequence joins TRBV27 and TRBJ2-1; 9 bases align to TRBD1. CDR3 length: 15 residues. V dropped 7 bases and J dropped 2; count of bases not matched to a gene: 6. Per germline, CDR1 MNHEY and CDR2 SMNVEV (reference sequence). CDR3 DNA sequence: TGTGCCAGCACCGTTACAGGGGGCGCCTACAATGAGCAGTTCTTC. Encoded protein: CASTVTGGAYNEQFF.

The gene calls are TRBV7-3 and TRBJ2-3; unclear D gene. This CDR3 is 14 amino acids long. V lost 8 bases and J 8 bases, leaving 20 bases between the germline ends. Germline V CDR1 and CDR2: SGHTA, FQGTGA. The CDR3 DNA sequence: TGTGCCAGCTCTCCCTCCGCCCTCACTCCTACGCAGTATTTT. It encodes CASSPSALTPTQYF.

The chain has TRBV2 and TRBJ2-1; TRBD2 is a possible D gene (6 bases). Germline CDR1 and CDR2: SNHLY and FYNNEI. The CDR3 loop spans 14 amino acids. V was pared by 7 bases and J by 0 bases, with 10 bases between. CDR3 sequence reads: CASKTGVSYNEQFF. The CDR3 bases are TGTGCCAGCAAAACGGGGGTCTCCTACAATGAGCAGTTCTTC.

V gene TRBV28 combines with J gene TRBJ1-4, with 7 nucleotides matching TRBD1. The CDR3 has 13 residues. The V gene end was trimmed by 10 bases and the J gene end by 7 bases; junction bases not matched to a gene: 9. Per the germline V gene, CDR1 is MDHEN and CDR2 is SYDVKM. CDR3 in DNA: TGTGCCAACGCCAGACAGGGAAGTGAAAAACTGTTTTTT. It codes for CANARQGSEKLFF.

The rearrangement links TRBV12-5 to TRBJ2-1; 13 bases fit TRBD2. The V and J ends lost 5 bases and 6 bases, in that order; junction bases with no gene match: 4. The length of the CDR3 is 15 residues. CDR1 and CDR2 from the germline V gene are LGHNT and FRNRAP. The CDR3 DNA reads TGTGCTAGTGGTCCGGGACTAGCGGGAATCAATGAGCAGTTCTTC. Translation gives CASGPGLAGINEQFF.

On this clone itself: Other nucleotide sequences from this sample produce the same CDR3. The CDR3: CASSPGTGSSYEQYF. The CDR3 DNA follows: TGTGCCAGCTCACCGGGGACAGGGTCATCTTACGAGCAGTACTTC. The V gene is TRBV18, the J gene TRBJ2-7; 9 nucleotides agree with TRBD1. The germline gives CDR1 KGHSH, CDR2 LQKENI. Losses at the gene ends were 3 bases for V and 4 bases for J; bases not matched to a gene: 7. There are 15 residues in the CDR3.